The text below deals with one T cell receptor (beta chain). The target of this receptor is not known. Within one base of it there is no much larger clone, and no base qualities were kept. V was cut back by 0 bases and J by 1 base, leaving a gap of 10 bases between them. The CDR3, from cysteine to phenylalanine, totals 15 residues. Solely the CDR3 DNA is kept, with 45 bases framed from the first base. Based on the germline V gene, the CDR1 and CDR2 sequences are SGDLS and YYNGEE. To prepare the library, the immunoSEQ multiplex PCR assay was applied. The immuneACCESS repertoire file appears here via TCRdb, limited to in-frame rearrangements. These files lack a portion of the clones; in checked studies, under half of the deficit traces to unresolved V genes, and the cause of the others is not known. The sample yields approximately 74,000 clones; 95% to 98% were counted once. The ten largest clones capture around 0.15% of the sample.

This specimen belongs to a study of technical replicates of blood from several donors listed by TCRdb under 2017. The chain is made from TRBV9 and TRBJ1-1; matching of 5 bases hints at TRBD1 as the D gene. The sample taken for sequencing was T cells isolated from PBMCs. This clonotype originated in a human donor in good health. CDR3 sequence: CASSVVGQKNTEAFF. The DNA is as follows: TGTGCCAGCAGCGTAGTCGGACAAAAGAACACTGAAGCTTTCTTT.